The next 26 T cell receptor beta chains were all read from a single sample in a study of identical twins. Via MiXCR, TCRdb re-called the 5' RACE reads, giving one row per CDR3 protein. The table records some 500,000 distinct CDR3 sequences, more than 13% of them present only once. Separately, the same data were catalogued under a study of yellow fever vaccine responses in identical twins.

What was sequenced was CD4+ T cells sorted from blood. Receptors originate from a woman aged 18-35 years in good health.

This clonotype came up a few times. This chain links TRBV9 with TRBJ2-3, with TRBD2 as a possible D gene (5 bases). V lost 0 bases to trimming and J lost 2 bases, with 19 bases between them. Germline V lookup: CDR1 SGDLS, CDR2 YYNGEE. CDR3 length: 18 amino acids. CDR3 DNA: TGTGCCAGCAGCGTAGCGCCTTCCCTAGCCATGACCACAGATACGCAGTATTTT. Its translation is CASSVAPSLAMTTDTQYF.

This clonotype appeared many times. This chain connects TRBV4-1 to TRBJ2-1; D is uncertain. This CDR3 has 12 residues. The germline V and J ends were trimmed by 1 base and 6 bases, with 4 bases remaining between them. Germline values: CDR1 MGHRA, CDR2 YSYEKL. CDR3 sequence (DNA): TGCGCCAGCAGCCAAGTTATCAATGAGCAGTTCTTC. This encodes CASSQVINEQFF.

The genes are TRBV19 and TRBJ2-7; D may correspond to TRBD1 or TRBD2 (6 bases each). Trimming took 5 bases from V and 6 from J, leaving 23 bases between them. Germline V gene sequence: CDR1 LNHDA, CDR2 SQIVND (reference sequence). The length of the CDR3 is 16 residues. DNA of the CDR3: TGTGCCAGTAGTTCCTACTCCCTGACCGGGGGCGGCGAGCAGTACTTC. This codes for CASSSYSLTGGGEQYF. Full variable domain (remainder filled in from reference TRBV19 and TRBJ2-7): DGGITQSPKYLFRKEGQNVTLSCEQNLNHDAMYWYRQDPGQGLRLIYYSQIVNDFQKGDIAEGYSVSREKKESFPLTVTSAQKNPTAFYLCASSSYSLTGGGEQYFGPGTRLTVT.

This clonotype came up a few times. The V and J genes are TRBV4-3 and TRBJ2-2, with D possibly being TRBD2 (6 bases). This CDR3 is 15 amino acids long. CDR1 and CDR2 from the germline V gene are LGHNA and YSLEER. With 3 bases removed from V and 4 bases from J, the gap between germline ends came to 12 bases. CDR3 nucleotides: TGCGCCAGCAGCCATGATAGCGGAACCACCGGGGAGCTGTTTTTT. This encodes CASSHDSGTTGELFF.

This chain connects TRBV6-1 to TRBJ2-5, with 13 bases that match TRBD2. Germline loops: CDR1 MNHNS, CDR2 SASEGT. V shed 6 bases, J shed 2 bases, and the junction held 6 bases outside the gene matches. This CDR3 has 16 amino acids. CDR3 DNA: TGTGCCAGCAGCTGGGGACTAGCGGGGCCACAAGAGACCCAGTACTTC. Protein sequence: CASSWGLAGPQETQYF.

The chain employs TRBV6-2 or TRBV6-3 and TRBJ2-1, with D unclear. The CDR3 consists of 15 residues. Between the trimmed V and J ends, which lost 6 bases and 4 bases, there was a span of 16 bases. The germline V gene encodes CDR1 MNHEY and CDR2 SVGEGT. This chain's CDR3 is CASSPLPSRYNEQFF. CDR3 in DNA: TGTGCCAGCAGCCCACTCCCCTCCCGGTACAATGAGCAGTTCTTC.

This clonotype has ten or more counts. This chain connects TRBV7-8 to TRBJ2-1, with D possibly matching TRBD2 (7 bases). The CDR3 has 15 amino acids. Germline CDR1 is SGHVS and CDR2 is FQNEAQ. V was pared by 5 bases and J by 7 bases, with 18 bases between. CDR3 bases: TGTGCCAGCAGCCCATGGTGGGGGGGGCAGAATGAGCAGTTCTTC. This codes for CASSPWWGGQNEQFF.

This clonotype was observed a few times. This sequence joins TRBV7-8 and TRBJ2-5, with D perhaps matching TRBD2 (6 bases). Trimming took off 3 bases at V and 3 bases at J, with 17 bases between the two ends. The germline gives CDR1 SGHVS, CDR2 FQNEAQ. This CDR3 comprises 16 residues. This CDR3 reads CASSFYLGIAEETQYF. CDR3 sequence (DNA): TGTGCCAGCAGCTTTTATTTGGGGATAGCGGAAGAGACCCAGTACTTC.

V and J are TRBV7-2 and TRBJ2-1; 7 nucleotides match TRBD2. The CDR3 extends over 13 amino acids. Trimming cost V 6 bases and J 8 bases; bases outside gene matches: 7. Germline V CDR1 and CDR2: SGHTA, FQGNSA. CDR3 residues: CASRAGTTHEQFF. Here the CDR3 DNA reads TGTGCCAGCAGAGCCGGGACTACCCATGAGCAGTTCTTC.

This chain uses TRBV14 with TRBJ2-3; 14 bases are a match to TRBD2. V shed 1 base, J shed 4 bases, and the junction held 13 bases outside the gene matches. The V gene's germline CDR1 is SGHDN and CDR2 FVKESK. The CDR3 runs 20 residues. The DNA of the CDR3 is TGTGCCAGCAGCCAAGGGGAAAGGACTAGCGGGGGGCCGGGAGCAGATACGCAGTATTTT. Its translation: CASSQGERTSGGPGADTQYF.

The gene calls are TRBV7-9 and TRBJ2-5, with D hard to call. V lost 5 bases to trimming and J lost 5 bases, with 9 bases between them. Germline V CDR1 and CDR2: SEHNR, FQNEAQ (reference sequence). This CDR3 region has 12 residues. The CDR3 is CASSQTAETQYF. DNA of the CDR3: TGTGCCAGCAGCCAAACGGCGGAGACCCAGTACTTC.

The gene calls are TRBV18 and TRBJ2-7; 10 bases agree with TRBD2. Trimming at V came to 4 bases and at J to 4 bases, leaving 7 bases not matched to a gene. The CDR3 is 15 amino acids. Germline-derived CDR1 and CDR2 are KGHSH and LQKENI. The CDR3 protein is CASSLVLAGIYEQYF. DNA for the CDR3: TGTGCCAGCTCACTCGTACTAGCGGGGATATACGAGCAGTACTTC.

This clonotype came up a few times. The V gene is TRBV6-1, the J gene TRBJ1-6; maybe TRBD1 (6 bases). The CDR3 consists of 15 residues. Germline V gives CDR1 MNHNS, CDR2 SASEGT. Trimming removed 6 bases from V and 10 bases from J, with 19 bases in between. In DNA, the CDR3 is TGTGCCAGCAGCATAAGGGCCGGGGGCGGATCACCCCTCCACTTT. This encodes CASSIRAGGGSPLHF.

This clonotype turned up a few times. The genes are TRBV9 and TRBJ2-2; 7 bases match TRBD1. The CDR3 sequence is 14 residues long. The germline V gene has CDR1 SGDLS and CDR2 YYNGEE. The ends lost 0 bases at V and 7 bases at J; junction bases unmatched: 3. The CDR3 sequence: CASSVDPGGGELFF. CDR3 DNA: TGTGCCAGCAGCGTAGATCCAGGGGGCGGGGAGCTGTTTTTT.

This clonotype turned up a few times. The chain links TRBV4-3 to TRBJ1-1; a weak D match, TRBD1 (6 bases). This CDR3 has 16 residues. Deletions cut 2 bases from V and 0 bases from J, with 13 bases between. Looked up from germline, CDR1 is LGHNA and CDR2 is YSLEER. The DNA of the CDR3 is TGCGCCAGCAGCCAAATACTAGGGGGACTGAACACTGAAGCTTTCTTT. Protein sequence: CASSQILGGLNTEAFF.

The sample holds many counts of this clonotype. This rearrangement joins TRBV5-1 to TRBJ2-1; 10 bases fit TRBD2. This CDR3 spans 15 amino acids. Trimming took 2 bases from V and 11 from J; bases not matched to a gene: 10. Germline V gene sequence: CDR1 SGHRS, CDR2 YFSETQ. The CDR3 DNA reads TGCGCCAGCAGCTTCAAGAGCGGGGGGGACGGAAAGCAGTTCTTC. It is translated as CASSFKSGGDGKQFF.

This clonotype was found a few times. The genes are TRBV6-2 or TRBV6-3 and TRBJ2-7, with D perhaps TRBD1 or TRBD2 (5 bases each). Trimming left V 9 bases short and J 6 bases short, with 18 bases between. From germline, CDR1 is MNHEY and CDR2 SVGEGT. There are 13 residues in the CDR3. The CDR3 loop is CASLIVIGGEQYF. The CDR3 nucleotides are TGTGCCAGTCTGATCGTGATTGGGGGCGAGCAGTACTTC.

A few counts support this clonotype. J is TRBJ2-3 and V is TRBV25-1; D gene ambiguous. CDR1 is MGHDK, CDR2 SYGVNS, per germline. V was cut by 7 bases and J by 4 bases, with 18 bases left in between. This CDR3 comprises 15 residues. CDR3 sequence: CASKRSLPQADTQYF. The CDR3 bases are TGTGCCAGCAAAAGGTCCCTTCCCCAGGCAGATACGCAGTATTTT. The full variable domain, completed using reference TRBV25-1 and TRBJ2-3, is EADIYQTPRYLVIGTGKKITLECSQTMGHDKMYWYQQDPGMELHLIHYSYGVNSTEKGDLSSESTVSRIRTEHFPLTLESARPSHTSQYLCASKRSLPQADTQYFGPGTRLTVL.

The chain links TRBV18 to TRBJ2-5; the match to TRBD1 covers 7 bases. Germline V lookup: CDR1 KGHSH, CDR2 LQKENI. After removal of 2 bases from V and 3 bases from J, the junction contained 0 bases not matched to a gene. The CDR3 length is 13 residues. CDR3: CASSPGQEETQYF. CDR3 DNA: TGTGCCAGCTCACCAGGACAGGAAGAGACCCAGTACTTC.

This clonotype is a singleton in its sample. J is TRBJ2-7 and V is TRBV7-9; D is ambiguous. Trimming pared 0 bases from V and 3 bases from J, leaving 9 bases between. This CDR3 contains 14 residues. Germline V gene lookup returns CDR1 SEHNR and CDR2 FQNEAQ (reference sequence). CDR3 loop: CASSLAPMGYEQYF. In nucleotides, the CDR3 is TGTGCCAGCAGCTTAGCGCCTATGGGCTACGAGCAGTACTTC. Supplemented by reference TRBV7-9 and TRBJ2-7, the full variable domain reads DTGVSQNPRHKITKRGQNVTFRCDPISEHNRLYWYRQTLGQGPEFLTYFQNEAQLEKSRLLSDRFSAERPKGSFSTLEIQRTEQGDSAMYLCASSLAPMGYEQYFGPGTRLTVT.

This clonotype showed up just a few times. The V call is TRBV20-1, the J call TRBJ2-5; TRBD2 matches 7 bases. The CDR3 sequence is 15 residues long. The V gene's germline CDR1 is DFQATT and CDR2 SNEGSKA (reference sequence). Trimming cost V 1 base and J 2 bases; bases outside gene matches: 7. The DNA of the CDR3 is TGCAGTGCTAGAGGGTCTAGCGGAGATCAAGAGACCCAGTACTTC. It specifies CSARGSSGDQETQYF.

The gene calls are TRBV12-3 or TRBV12-4 and TRBJ2-5; D is ambiguous. The CDR3 covers 15 residues. Trimming stripped 1 base from V and 1 base from J, with 10 bases between. The CDR3 region has the DNA TGTGCCAGCAGTTTAGGCTCTCCGCCCCAAGAGACCCAGTACTTC. This encodes CASSLGSPPQETQYF.

The gene calls are TRBV7-9 and TRBJ1-4, with D possibly matching TRBD1 (6 bases). V was pared by 4 bases and J by 8 bases, with 11 bases between. Germline V gives CDR1 SEHNR, CDR2 FQNEAQ (reference sequence). This CDR3 has 13 residues. DNA of the CDR3: TGTGCCAGCAGCTCCAGGGGAGGGGAAAAACTGTTTTTT. It codes for CASSSRGGEKLFF.

This chain uses TRBV9 with TRBJ2-1, with TRBD2 matching over 8 bases. The CDR3 has 19 amino acids. The V gene end was trimmed by 2 bases and the J gene end by 1 base; junction bases not matched to a gene: 14. Germline CDR1 SGDLS, CDR2 YYNGEE. This CDR3 is CASSVGSGIDLFSYNEQFF. CDR3 in DNA: TGTGCCAGCAGCGTGGGTAGCGGGATAGACCTGTTTTCCTACAATGAGCAGTTCTTC.

The chain recombines TRBV12-3 or TRBV12-4 with TRBJ2-7, with 10 bases matching TRBD2. The CDR3 has 14 amino acids. Trimming cost V 3 bases and J 5 bases; bases outside gene matches: 4. The chain's CDR3 is CASSFIAGGNEQYF. CDR3 DNA: TGTGCCAGCAGTTTTATAGCGGGAGGTAACGAGCAGTACTTC.

This clonotype came up a few times. CDR3 sequence reads: CAIRAGQGTYEQYF. The DNA for the CDR3 is TGTGCCATCAGGGCAGGACAGGGGACATACGAGCAGTACTTC. The gene calls are TRBV10-3 and TRBJ2-7; 9 positions agree with TRBD1. Germline loops: CDR1 ENHRY, CDR2 SYGVKD. The CDR3 has 14 residues. V gave up 6 bases and J gave up 4 bases; unmatched junction bases: 7.